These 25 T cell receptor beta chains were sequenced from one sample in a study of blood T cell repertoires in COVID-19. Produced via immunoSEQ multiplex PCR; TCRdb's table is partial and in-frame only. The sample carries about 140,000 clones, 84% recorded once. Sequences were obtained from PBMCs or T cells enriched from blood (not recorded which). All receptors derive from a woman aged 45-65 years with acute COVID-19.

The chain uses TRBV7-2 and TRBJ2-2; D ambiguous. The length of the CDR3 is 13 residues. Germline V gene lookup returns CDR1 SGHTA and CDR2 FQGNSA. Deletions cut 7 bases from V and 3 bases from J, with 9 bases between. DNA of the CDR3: TGTGCCAGCATCCTCGTTTACACCGGGGAGCTGTTTTTT. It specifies CASILVYTGELFF.

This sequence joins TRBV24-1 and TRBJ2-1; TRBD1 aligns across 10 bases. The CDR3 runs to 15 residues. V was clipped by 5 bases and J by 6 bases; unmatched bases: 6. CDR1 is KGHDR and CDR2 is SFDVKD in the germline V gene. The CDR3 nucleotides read TGTGCCACCAGTGCGACAGGGGGCATCACCAATGAGCAGTTCTTC. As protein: CATSATGGITNEQFF.

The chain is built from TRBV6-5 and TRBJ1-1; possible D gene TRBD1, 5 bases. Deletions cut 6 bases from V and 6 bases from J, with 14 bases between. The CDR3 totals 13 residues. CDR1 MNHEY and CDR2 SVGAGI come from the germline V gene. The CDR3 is CASRSDPGAEAFF. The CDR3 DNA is TGTGCCAGCAGGTCTGATCCGGGGGCTGAAGCTTTCTTT.

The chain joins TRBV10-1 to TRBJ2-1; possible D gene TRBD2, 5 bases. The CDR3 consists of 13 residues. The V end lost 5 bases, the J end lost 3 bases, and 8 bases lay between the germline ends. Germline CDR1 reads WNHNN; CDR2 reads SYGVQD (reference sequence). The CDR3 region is CASSPGIYNEQFF. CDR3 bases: TGCGCCAGCAGTCCGGGGATCTACAATGAGCAGTTCTTC.

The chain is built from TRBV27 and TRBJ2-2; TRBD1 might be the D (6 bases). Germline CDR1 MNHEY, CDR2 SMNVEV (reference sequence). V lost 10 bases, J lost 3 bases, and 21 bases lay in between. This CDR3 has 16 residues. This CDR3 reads CATVGGQPTDTGELFF. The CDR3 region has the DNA TGTGCCACCGTCGGTGGACAGCCGACAGACACCGGGGAGCTGTTTTTT.

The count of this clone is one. In DNA form, the CDR3 reads TGTGCCAGCCAGACAGGGGAGATAACTTACGAGCAGTACTTC. Translation gives CASQTGEITYEQYF. V and J are TRBV2 and TRBJ2-7; TRBD1 agrees at 8 bases. The germline V gene encodes CDR1 SNHLY and CDR2 FYNNEI. The CDR3 covers 14 residues. The junction had 10 bases not matched to a gene; V was cut back by 8 bases and J by 4 bases.

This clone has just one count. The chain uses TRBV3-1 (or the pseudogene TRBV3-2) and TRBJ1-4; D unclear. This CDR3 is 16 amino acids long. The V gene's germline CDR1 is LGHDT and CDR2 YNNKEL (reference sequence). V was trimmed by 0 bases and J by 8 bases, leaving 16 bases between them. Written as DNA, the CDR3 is TGTGCCAGCAGCCAAGAAGAAACGCGGATGTGGGAAAAACTGTTTTTT. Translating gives CASSQEETRMWEKLFF.

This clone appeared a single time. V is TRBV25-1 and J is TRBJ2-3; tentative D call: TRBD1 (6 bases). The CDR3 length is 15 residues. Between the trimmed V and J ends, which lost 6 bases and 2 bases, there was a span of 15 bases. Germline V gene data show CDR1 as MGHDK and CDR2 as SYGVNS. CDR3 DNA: TGTGCCAGCAGCGATACAGGGTACATCACAGATACGCAGTATTTT. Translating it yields CASSDTGYITDTQYF.

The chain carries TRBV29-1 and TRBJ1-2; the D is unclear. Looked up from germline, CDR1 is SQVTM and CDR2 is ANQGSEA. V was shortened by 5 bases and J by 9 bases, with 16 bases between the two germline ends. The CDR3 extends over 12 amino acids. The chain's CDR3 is CSVFSDTMSYTF. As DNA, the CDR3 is TGCAGCGTTTTTAGCGATACCATGAGCTACACCTTC.

This CDR3 is CASSFVPGQGADEQFF. The CDR3 nucleotides are TGTGCCAGCAGCTTCGTACCGGGACAGGGGGCTGATGAGCAGTTCTTC. The chain recombines TRBV7-9 with TRBJ2-1; 12 nucleotides agree with TRBD1. In germline, CDR1 is SEHNR, CDR2 FQNEAQ (reference sequence). The CDR3 has 16 residues. Losses at the gene ends were 3 bases for V and 8 bases for J; bases not matched to a gene: 8. Variable domain in full (rest from reference TRBV7-9 and TRBJ2-1): DTGVSQNPRHKITKRGQNVTFRCDPISEHNRLYWYRQTLGQGPEFLTYFQNEAQLEKSRLLSDRFSAERPKGSFSTLEIQRTEQGDSAMYLCASSFVPGQGADEQFFGPGTRLTVL.

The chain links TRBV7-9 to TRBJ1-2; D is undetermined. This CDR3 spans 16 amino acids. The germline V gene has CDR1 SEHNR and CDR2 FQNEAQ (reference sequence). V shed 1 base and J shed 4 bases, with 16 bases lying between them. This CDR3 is CASSLEGRDISYGYTF. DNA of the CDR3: TGTGCCAGCAGCTTAGAAGGCCGAGACATTAGCTATGGCTACACCTTC.

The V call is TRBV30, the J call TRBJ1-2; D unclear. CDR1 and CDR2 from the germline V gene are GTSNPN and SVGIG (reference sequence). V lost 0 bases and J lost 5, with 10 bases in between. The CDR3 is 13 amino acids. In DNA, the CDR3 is TGTGCCTGGAGTGTACTCAAGGAGTATGGCTACACCTTC. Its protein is CAWSVLKEYGYTF.

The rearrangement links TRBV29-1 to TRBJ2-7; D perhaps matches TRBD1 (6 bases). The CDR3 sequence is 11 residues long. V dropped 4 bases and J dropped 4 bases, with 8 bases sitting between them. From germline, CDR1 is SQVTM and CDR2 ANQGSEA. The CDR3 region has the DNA TGCAGCGTTGCCCAGGGGTACGAGCAGTACTTC. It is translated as CSVAQGYEQYF.

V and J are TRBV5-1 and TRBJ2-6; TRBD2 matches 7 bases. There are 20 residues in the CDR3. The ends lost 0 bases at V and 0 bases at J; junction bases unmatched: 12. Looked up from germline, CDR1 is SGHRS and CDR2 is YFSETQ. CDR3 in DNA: TGCGCCAGCAGCTTGGAGGGTAGCGGGCGTACCCTCTCTGGGGCCAACGTCCTGACTTTC. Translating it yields CASSLEGSGRTLSGANVLTF.

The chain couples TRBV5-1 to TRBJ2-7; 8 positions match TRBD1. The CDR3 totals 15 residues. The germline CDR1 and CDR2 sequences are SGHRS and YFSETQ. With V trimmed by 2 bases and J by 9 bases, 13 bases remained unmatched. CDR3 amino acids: CASSLEDRVRHGQYF. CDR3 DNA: TGCGCCAGCAGCTTAGAGGACAGGGTGCGGCATGGGCAGTACTTC.

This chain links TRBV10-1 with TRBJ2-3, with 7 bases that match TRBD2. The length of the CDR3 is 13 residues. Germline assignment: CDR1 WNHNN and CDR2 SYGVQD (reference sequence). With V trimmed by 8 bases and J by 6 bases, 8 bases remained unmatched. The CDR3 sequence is CASLAGVTDTQYF. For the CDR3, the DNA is TGCGCCAGCCTCGCGGGAGTCACCGATACGCAGTATTTT.

CDR3 region: CASSDSSGTGLDYTF. The CDR3 DNA follows: TGTGCCAGCAGTGATAGTTCCGGGACAGGGTTGGACTACACCTTC. This chain links TRBV25-1 with TRBJ1-2; 9 bases line up with TRBD1. V shed 3 bases, J shed 10 bases, and the junction held 12 bases outside the gene matches. This CDR3 is 15 amino acids long. Germline V gene data show CDR1 as MGHDK and CDR2 as SYGVNS.

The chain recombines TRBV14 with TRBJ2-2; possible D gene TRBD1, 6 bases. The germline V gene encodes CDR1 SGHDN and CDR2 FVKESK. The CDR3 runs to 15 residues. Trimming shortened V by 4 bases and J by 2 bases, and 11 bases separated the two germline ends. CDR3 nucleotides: TGTGCCAGCAGCCTCGGACAGATCAACACCGGGGAGCTGTTTTTT. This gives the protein CASSLGQINTGELFF. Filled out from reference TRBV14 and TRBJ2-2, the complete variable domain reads EAGVTQFPSHSVIEKGQTVTLRCDPISGHDNLYWYRRVMGKEIKFLLHFVKESKQDESGMPNNRFLAERTGGTYSTLKVQPAELEDSGVYFCASSLGQINTGELFFGEGSRLTVL.

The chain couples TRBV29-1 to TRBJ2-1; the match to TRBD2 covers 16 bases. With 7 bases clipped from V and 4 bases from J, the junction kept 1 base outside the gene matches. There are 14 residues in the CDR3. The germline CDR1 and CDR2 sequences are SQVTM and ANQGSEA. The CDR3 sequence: CSGGLAGGYNEQFF. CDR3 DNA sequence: TGCAGCGGGGGACTAGCGGGAGGGTACAATGAGCAGTTCTTC.

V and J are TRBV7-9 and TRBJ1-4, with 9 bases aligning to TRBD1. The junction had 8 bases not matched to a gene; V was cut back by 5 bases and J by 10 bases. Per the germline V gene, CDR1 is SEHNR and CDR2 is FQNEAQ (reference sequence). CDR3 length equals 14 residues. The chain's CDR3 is CASSAGTGTRKLFF. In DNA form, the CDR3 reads TGTGCCAGCAGCGCCGGGACAGGGACCCGAAAACTGTTTTTT.

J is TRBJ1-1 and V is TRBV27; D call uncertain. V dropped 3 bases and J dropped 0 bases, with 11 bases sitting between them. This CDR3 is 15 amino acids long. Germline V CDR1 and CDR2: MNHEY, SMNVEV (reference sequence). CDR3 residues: CASSFSGDMNTEAFF. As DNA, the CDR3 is TGTGCCAGCAGTTTTTCCGGTGATATGAACACTGAAGCTTTCTTT.

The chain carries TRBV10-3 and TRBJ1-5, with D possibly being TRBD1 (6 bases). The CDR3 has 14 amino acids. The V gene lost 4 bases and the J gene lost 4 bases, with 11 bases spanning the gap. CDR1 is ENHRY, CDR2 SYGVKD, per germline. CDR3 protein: CAISGGLFNQPQHF. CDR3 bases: TGTGCCATCAGTGGGGGGCTTTTTAATCAGCCCCAGCATTTT.

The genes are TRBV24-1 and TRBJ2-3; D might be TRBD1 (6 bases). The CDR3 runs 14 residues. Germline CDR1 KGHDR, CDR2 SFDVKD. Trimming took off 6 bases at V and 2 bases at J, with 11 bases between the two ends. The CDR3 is CATSSGQTTDTQYF. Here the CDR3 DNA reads TGTGCCACCAGTTCAGGACAGACCACAGATACGCAGTATTTT.

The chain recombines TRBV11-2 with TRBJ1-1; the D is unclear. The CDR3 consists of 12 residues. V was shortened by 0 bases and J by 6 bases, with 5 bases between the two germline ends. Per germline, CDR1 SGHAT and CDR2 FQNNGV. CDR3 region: CASSLERAEAFF. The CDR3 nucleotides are TGTGCCAGCAGCTTAGAGAGAGCTGAAGCTTTCTTT.

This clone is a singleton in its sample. This chain's CDR3 is CASSSRTGLDYGYTF. CDR3 DNA: TGTGCCAGCAGCTCGAGAACAGGGCTGGACTATGGCTACACCTTC. The rearrangement links TRBV7-2 to TRBJ1-2; weak D call: TRBD1 (6 bases). The germline CDR1 and CDR2 sequences are SGHTA and FQGNSA. This CDR3 is 15 amino acids long. Trimming removed 4 bases at V and 3 bases at J, with 15 bases between.